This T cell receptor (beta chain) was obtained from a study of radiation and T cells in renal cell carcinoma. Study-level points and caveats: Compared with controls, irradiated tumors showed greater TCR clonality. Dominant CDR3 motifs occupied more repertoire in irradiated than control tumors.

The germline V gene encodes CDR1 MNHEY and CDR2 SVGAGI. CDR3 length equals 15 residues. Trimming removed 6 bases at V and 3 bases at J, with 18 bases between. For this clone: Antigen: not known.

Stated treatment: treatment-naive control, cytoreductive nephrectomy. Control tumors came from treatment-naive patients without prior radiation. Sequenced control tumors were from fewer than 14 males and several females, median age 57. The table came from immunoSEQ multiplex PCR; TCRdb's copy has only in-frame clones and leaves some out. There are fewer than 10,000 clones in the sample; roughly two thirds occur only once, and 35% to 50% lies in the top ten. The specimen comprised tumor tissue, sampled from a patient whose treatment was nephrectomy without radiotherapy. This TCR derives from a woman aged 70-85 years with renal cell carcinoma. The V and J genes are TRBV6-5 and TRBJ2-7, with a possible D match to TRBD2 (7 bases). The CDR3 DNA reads TGTGCCAGCAGCCCTTGGGGGGGCCGAGGCTACGAGCAGTACTTC. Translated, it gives CASSPWGGRGYEQYF.